These 21 T cell receptor beta chains were all obtained from the same sample, sequenced in a study of blood T cell repertoires in COVID-19. Here immunoSEQ multiplex PCR was the method, and the copy in TCRdb shows in-frame clones only, minus some. The table shows 70,000 to 95,000 clones, with approximately 85% occurring only once. The specimen was peripheral blood. Receptor source: a human donor in a cohort sampled during active COVID-19.

The chain couples TRBV7-9 to TRBJ1-1, with a possible D match to TRBD1 (5 bases). The V end was cut by 4 bases, the J end by 6 bases, with 9 bases between. The CDR3 contains 12 residues. Germline CDR1 reads SEHNR; CDR2 reads FQNEAQ (reference sequence). CDR3: CASSYNRPEAFF. In DNA, the CDR3 is TGTGCCAGCAGCTATAACAGGCCTGAAGCTTTCTTT.

The chain recombines TRBV9 with TRBJ2-1, with D hard to call. The V gene lost 3 bases and the J gene lost 4 bases, with 8 bases spanning the gap. The CDR3 has 13 amino acids. Germline V CDR1 and CDR2: SGDLS, YYNGEE. The DNA for the CDR3 is TGTGCCAGCAGCGCAAGGAGTTACAATGAGCAGTTCTTC. Protein: CASSARSYNEQFF.

This chain links TRBV4-1 with TRBJ2-7; possible D gene TRBD1, 5 bases. The germline V gene has CDR1 MGHRA and CDR2 YSYEKL. The V and J ends lost 1 base and 5 bases respectively, with 18 bases between them. CDR3 length: 16 amino acids. The CDR3 is CASSQALRTKINEQYF. The DNA for the CDR3 is TGCGCCAGCAGCCAAGCTCTCAGGACAAAAATTAACGAGCAGTACTTC.

The genes are TRBV9 and TRBJ1-2; D unresolved. The CDR3 sequence is 14 residues long. Trimming took 1 base from V and 8 from J, leaving 15 bases between them. Germline V gene sequence: CDR1 SGDLS, CDR2 YYNGEE. The CDR3 here is CASSVFGTNEGYTF. In DNA form, the CDR3 reads TGTGCCAGCAGCGTATTTGGAACTAACGAGGGCTACACCTTC.

The chain has TRBV13 and TRBJ2-7; D perhaps matches TRBD1 (6 bases). Trimming took off 5 bases at V and 3 bases at J, with 8 bases between the two ends. From germline, CDR1 is PRHDT and CDR2 FYEKMQ (reference sequence). The CDR3 consists of 12 residues. The chain's CDR3 is CASSLTGYEQYF. The CDR3 DNA sequence: TGTGCCAGCAGCCTGACAGGCTACGAGCAGTACTTC.

This chain connects TRBV7-8 to TRBJ1-5; the D is unclear. CDR3 length: 12 residues. V was pared by 5 bases and J by 6 bases, with 8 bases between. Germline V lookup: CDR1 SGHVS, CDR2 FQNEAQ. The CDR3 sequence: CASSPGGQPQHF. CDR3 in DNA: TGTGCCAGCAGCCCTGGAGGTCAGCCCCAGCATTTT.

This clone was counted a single time. The chain recombines TRBV19 with TRBJ2-1; 7 nucleotides match TRBD2. The ends lost 3 bases at V and 8 bases at J; junction bases unmatched: 10. Germline lookup yields CDR1 LNHDA and CDR2 SQIVND (reference sequence). CDR3 length: 15 amino acids. The CDR3 region has the DNA TGTGCCAGTAGTATCGGACTAGGATCGGGCGATGAGCAGTTCTTC. Amino acid sequence: CASSIGLGSGDEQFF.

The chain links TRBV4-1 to TRBJ2-3; D may be TRBD1 (6 bases). This CDR3 is 14 amino acids long. Trimming left V 1 base short and J 2 bases short, with 7 bases between. Germline CDR1 and CDR2: MGHRA and YSYEKL. The DNA of the CDR3 is TGCGCCAGCAGCCAAGTGGGGGCCACAGATACGCAGTATTTT. Its translation is CASSQVGATDTQYF.

This chain links TRBV5-1 with TRBJ2-7; the match to TRBD1 covers 7 bases. The V gene end was trimmed by 4 bases and the J gene end by 7 bases; junction bases not matched to a gene: 8. Germline V gene lookup returns CDR1 SGHRS and CDR2 YFSETQ. CDR3 size: 13 residues. This CDR3 reads CASSKRQGDEQYF. For the CDR3, the DNA is TGCGCCAGCAGCAAGCGACAGGGCGATGAGCAGTACTTC.

This rearrangement joins TRBV5-4 to TRBJ2-1; 11 nucleotides match TRBD2. Germline CDR1 is SGHNT and CDR2 is YYREEE (reference sequence). Germline trimming cut 4 bases from V and 8 bases from J; bases unmatched to any gene: 8. The CDR3 spans 15 residues. CDR3 sequence: CASSDTSGSFHEQFF. The CDR3 DNA reads as TGTGCCAGCAGCGACACTAGCGGGAGTTTCCATGAGCAGTTCTTC.

The V and J genes are TRBV7-2 and TRBJ1-1, with D possibly matching TRBD1 (6 bases). This CDR3 is built from 17 residues. V lost 0 bases and J 4 bases, leaving 18 bases between the germline ends. CDR1 and CDR2 from the germline V gene are SGHTA and FQGNSA. DNA for the CDR3: TGTGCCAGCAGCTTAGCACTAGGGGCAGGGGTGGGCACTGAAGCTTTCTTT. Translating it yields CASSLALGAGVGTEAFF.

The chain recombines TRBV7-2 with TRBJ2-3, with 10 bases that match TRBD2. Unmatched junction bases numbered 7, after V lost 5 bases and J lost 5 bases. The germline gives CDR1 SGHTA, CDR2 FQGNSA. This CDR3 region has 15 residues. Written as DNA, the CDR3 is TGTGCCAGCAGCATTAGCGGGGGGACTGTAGATACGCAGTATTTT. Translated: CASSISGGTVDTQYF.

This clone was observed a few times. This chain connects TRBV11-3 to TRBJ1-6, with TRBD1 identical over 7 bases. Germline values: CDR1 SGHNT, CDR2 YENEEA. This CDR3 spans 15 amino acids. With 4 bases clipped from V and 7 bases from J, the junction kept 7 bases outside the gene matches. In DNA, the CDR3 is TGTGCCAGCAGCTCCCGGACAGGAGGGAATTCACCCCTCCACTTT. Translation: CASSSRTGGNSPLHF.

The V gene is TRBV4-2, the J gene TRBJ2-1, with 9 bases that match TRBD2. The germline V gene has CDR1 LGHNA and CDR2 YNFKEQ. The CDR3 loop spans 21 amino acids. J gave up 1 base and V 7 bases, and 23 bases lay outside the gene matches. This CDR3 is CASTSRAGLAGPSLSYNEQFF. In nucleotides, the CDR3 is TGTGCCAGCACCTCCCGGGCGGGGCTAGCGGGGCCCTCCTTATCCTACAATGAGCAGTTCTTC.

The genes are TRBV27 and TRBJ2-3; perhaps TRBD1 as D (5 bases). V gave up 6 bases and J gave up 11 bases, with 24 bases separating them. CDR3 length: 15 residues. Germline values: CDR1 MNHEY, CDR2 SMNVEV (reference sequence). The CDR3 loop reads CASSRQPLHLFGQYF. The CDR3 DNA reads as TGTGCCAGCAGCAGACAGCCCCTCCACCTCTTTGGGCAGTATTTT.

The CDR3 loop is CASSPGGPGGNTIYF. The CDR3 coding sequence is TGTGCCAGCAGCCCAGGGGGCCCAGGGGGAAACACCATATATTTT. The chain joins TRBV28 to TRBJ1-3; TRBD1 aligns across 8 bases. V lost 6 bases, J lost 4 bases, and 8 bases stayed unmatched. Germline-derived CDR1 and CDR2 are MDHEN and SYDVKM. The CDR3 covers 15 residues.

The chain has TRBV3-1 (or the pseudogene TRBV3-2) and TRBJ2-7; 7 bases align to TRBD2. The CDR3 loop spans 13 amino acids. V was clipped by 9 bases and J by 4 bases; unmatched bases: 9. Germline V gene sequence: CDR1 LGHDT, CDR2 YNNKEL (reference sequence). DNA of the CDR3: TGTGCCAGTACCGGGGGGACTACGTACGAGCAGTACTTC. It codes for CASTGGTTYEQYF.

This clone was detected only once. The gene calls are TRBV3-1 (or the pseudogene TRBV3-2) and TRBJ1-5, with 9 bases matching TRBD1. J was trimmed by 3 bases and V by 3 bases; bases with no gene match: 6. In germline, CDR1 is LGHDT, CDR2 YNNKEL (reference sequence). The CDR3 spans 16 residues. The CDR3 protein is CASSQGTGKNNQPQHF. The CDR3 bases are TGTGCCAGCAGCCAGGGGACAGGGAAGAACAATCAGCCCCAGCATTTT.

This clone has just a few counts. The chain links TRBV6-6 to TRBJ1-5; TRBD1 agrees at 9 bases. V lost 5 bases and J lost 7; bases outside the gene matches: 6. This CDR3 has 14 amino acids. CDR1 MNHNY and CDR2 SVGAGI come from the germline V gene (reference sequence). CDR3 nucleotide sequence: TGTGCCAGCAGTCAACAGGGGGCGAGGCAGCCCCAGCATTTT. The encoded protein is CASSQQGARQPQHF.

At least ten counts were recorded for this clone. The genes are TRBV28 and TRBJ2-2; 10 bases match TRBD1. Looked up from germline, CDR1 is MDHEN and CDR2 is SYDVKM. V gave up 2 bases and J gave up 4 bases; unmatched junction bases: 7. The CDR3 has 17 residues. Here the CDR3 reads CASSLDSGTGVTGELFF. The DNA of the CDR3 is TGTGCCAGCAGTTTAGACTCAGGGACAGGGGTCACCGGGGAGCTGTTTTTT.

CDR3 region: CASSLSGGSYNEQFF. In DNA form, the CDR3 reads TGTGCCAGCAGCTTGTCAGGGGGCTCCTACAATGAGCAGTTCTTC. This chain uses TRBV5-4 with TRBJ2-1; TRBD1 matches at 7 bases. Trimming took 1 base from V and 0 from J; bases not matched to a gene: 1. Per the germline V gene, CDR1 is SGHNT and CDR2 is YYREEE (reference sequence). This CDR3 has 15 amino acids.